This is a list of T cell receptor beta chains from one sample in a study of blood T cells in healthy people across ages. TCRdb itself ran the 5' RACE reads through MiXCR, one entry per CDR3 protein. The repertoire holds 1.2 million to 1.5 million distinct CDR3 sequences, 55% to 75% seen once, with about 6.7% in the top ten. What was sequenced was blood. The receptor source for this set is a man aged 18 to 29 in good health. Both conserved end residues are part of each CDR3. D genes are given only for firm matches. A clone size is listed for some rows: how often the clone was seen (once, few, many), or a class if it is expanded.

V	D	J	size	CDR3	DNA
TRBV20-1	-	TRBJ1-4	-	CSATQAFNEKLFF	TGCAGTGCTACACAGGCCTTTAATGAAAAACTGTTTTTT
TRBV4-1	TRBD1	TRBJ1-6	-	CASSPTTGRAPLHF	TGCGCCAGCAGCCCGACGACAGGGCGGGCACCCCTCCACTTT
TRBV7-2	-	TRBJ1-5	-	CASSLGIMGQPQHF	TGTGCCAGCAGCTTAGGGATTATGGGCCAGCCCCAGCATTTT
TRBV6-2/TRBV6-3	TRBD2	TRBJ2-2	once	CATQMGLAGNTGELFF	TGTGCCACTCAAATGGGACTAGCGGGGAACACCGGGGAGCTGTTTTTT
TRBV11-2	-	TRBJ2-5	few	CASAWGAGTQETQYF	TGTGCCAGCGCTTGGGGGGCAGGGACTCAAGAGACCCAGTACTTC
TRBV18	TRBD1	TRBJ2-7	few	CASSPRDRDEQYF	TGTGCCAGCTCACCAAGGGACAGGGACGAGCAGTACTTC
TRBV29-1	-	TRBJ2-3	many	CSVEGDTQYF	TGCAGCGTTGAGGGTGATACGCAGTATTTT
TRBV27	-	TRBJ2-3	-	CASSSHFGWVADTQYF	TGTGCCAGCAGTTCGCACTTTGGGTGGGTGGCAGATACGCAGTATTTT
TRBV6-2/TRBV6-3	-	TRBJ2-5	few	CASSYVAKETQYF	TGTGCCAGCAGTTACGTTGCCAAGGAGACCCAGTACTTC
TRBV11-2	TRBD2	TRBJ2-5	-	CASSLTSTGLASSQETQYF	TGTGCCAGCAGCTTAACCTCAACGGGACTAGCGTCATCCCAAGAGACCCAGTACTTC
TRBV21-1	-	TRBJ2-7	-	CASSKVGISPPDSYNEQYF	TGTGCCAGCAGCAAAGTTGGGATTTCACCGCCAGACTCCTACAATGAGCAGTACTTC
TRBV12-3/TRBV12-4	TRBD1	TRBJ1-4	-	CASSPRAGTGEPKLFF	TGTGCCAGCAGTCCCCGGGCCGGGACAGGAGAACCAAAACTGTTTTTT
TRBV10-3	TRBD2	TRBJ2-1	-	CAISEGLAGASEQFF	TGTGCCATCAGTGAAGGGCTGGCGGGAGCGAGTGAGCAGTTCTTC
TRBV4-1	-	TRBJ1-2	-	CASGWRNGYTF	TGCGCCAGCGGATGGAGGAATGGCTACACCTTC
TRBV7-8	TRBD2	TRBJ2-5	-	CASGVRGLAGGPQYF	TGTGCCAGCGGCGTACGAGGACTAGCGGGAGGTCCCCAGTACTTC
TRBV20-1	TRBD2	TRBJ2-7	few	CSASQGLANEQYF	TGCAGTGCTTCTCAGGGACTAGCGAACGAGCAGTACTTC
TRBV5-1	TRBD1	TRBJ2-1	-	CASSRQGQGYNEQFF	TGCGCCAGCTCACGGCAGGGACAGGGATACAATGAGCAGTTCTTC
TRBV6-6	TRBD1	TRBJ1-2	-	CASSYRGQDFSYGYTF	TGTGCCAGCAGTTACAGAGGACAGGATTTCTCCTATGGCTACACCTTC
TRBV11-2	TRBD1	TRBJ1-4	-	CASSGQGAGEKLFF	TGTGCCAGCAGCGGACAGGGGGCGGGAGAAAAACTGTTTTTT
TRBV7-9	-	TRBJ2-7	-	CASSDSIDYEQYF	TGTGCCAGCAGCGACAGTATAGACTACGAGCAGTACTTC
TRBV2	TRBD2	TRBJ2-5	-	CASLGLVEGETQYF	TGTGCCAGCCTGGGACTAGTGGAAGGAGAGACCCAGTACTTC
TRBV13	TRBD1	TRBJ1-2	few	CASSPPEGGHGYTF	TGTGCCAGCAGCCCCCCGGAAGGGGGCCATGGCTACACCTTC
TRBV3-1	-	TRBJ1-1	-	CASSRSGRIAFF	TGTGCCAGCAGCCGAAGCGGGAGAATAGCTTTCTTT
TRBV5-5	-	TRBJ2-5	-	CASSYRVLQETQYF	TGTGCCAGCAGCTACAGGGTTCTCCAAGAGACCCAGTACTTC
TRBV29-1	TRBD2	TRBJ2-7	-	CSVGLGTYEQYF	TGCAGCGTCGGACTAGGGACCTACGAGCAGTACTTC
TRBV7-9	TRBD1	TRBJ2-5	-	CASSSSMDRGLETQYF	TGTGCCAGCAGCTCGTCGATGGACAGGGGGTTGGAGACCCAGTACTTC
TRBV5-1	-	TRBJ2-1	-	CASSSGPHEQFF	TGCGCCAGCAGTTCTGGGCCCCATGAGCAGTTCTTC
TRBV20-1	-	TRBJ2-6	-	CSATQTGANVLTF	TGCAGTGCTACACAGACTGGGGCCAACGTCCTGACTTTC
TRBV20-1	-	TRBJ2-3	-	CSARDVRVTDTQYF	TGCAGTGCTAGAGATGTCCGAGTCACAGATACGCAGTATTTT